This T cell receptor beta chain was recorded in a study of OX40 agonist ivuxolimab in advanced cancers. V shed 2 bases and J shed 4 bases, with 9 bases lying between them. CDR3 length: 14 residues. Germline loops: CDR1 LNHDA, CDR2 SQIVND (reference sequence). This clone appeared a few times. This table comes from immunoSEQ multiplex PCR, and its TCRdb copy is limited to in-frame clones, with some not included. Of 30,000 to 45,000 clones listed, around four fifths are singletons. This chain uses TRBV19 with TRBJ1-5; maybe TRBD1 (6 bases). This specimen was CD4+ or CD8+ T cells sorted from blood, taken in a trial of the OX40 agonist ivuxolimab. The sequence was obtained from an adult with an advanced solid tumor such as melanoma, head and neck, liver or kidney cancer. CDR3 loop: CASSIRRGNQPQHF. The CDR3 DNA reads as TGTGCCAGTAGTATACGGAGGGGGAATCAGCCCCAGCATTTT.